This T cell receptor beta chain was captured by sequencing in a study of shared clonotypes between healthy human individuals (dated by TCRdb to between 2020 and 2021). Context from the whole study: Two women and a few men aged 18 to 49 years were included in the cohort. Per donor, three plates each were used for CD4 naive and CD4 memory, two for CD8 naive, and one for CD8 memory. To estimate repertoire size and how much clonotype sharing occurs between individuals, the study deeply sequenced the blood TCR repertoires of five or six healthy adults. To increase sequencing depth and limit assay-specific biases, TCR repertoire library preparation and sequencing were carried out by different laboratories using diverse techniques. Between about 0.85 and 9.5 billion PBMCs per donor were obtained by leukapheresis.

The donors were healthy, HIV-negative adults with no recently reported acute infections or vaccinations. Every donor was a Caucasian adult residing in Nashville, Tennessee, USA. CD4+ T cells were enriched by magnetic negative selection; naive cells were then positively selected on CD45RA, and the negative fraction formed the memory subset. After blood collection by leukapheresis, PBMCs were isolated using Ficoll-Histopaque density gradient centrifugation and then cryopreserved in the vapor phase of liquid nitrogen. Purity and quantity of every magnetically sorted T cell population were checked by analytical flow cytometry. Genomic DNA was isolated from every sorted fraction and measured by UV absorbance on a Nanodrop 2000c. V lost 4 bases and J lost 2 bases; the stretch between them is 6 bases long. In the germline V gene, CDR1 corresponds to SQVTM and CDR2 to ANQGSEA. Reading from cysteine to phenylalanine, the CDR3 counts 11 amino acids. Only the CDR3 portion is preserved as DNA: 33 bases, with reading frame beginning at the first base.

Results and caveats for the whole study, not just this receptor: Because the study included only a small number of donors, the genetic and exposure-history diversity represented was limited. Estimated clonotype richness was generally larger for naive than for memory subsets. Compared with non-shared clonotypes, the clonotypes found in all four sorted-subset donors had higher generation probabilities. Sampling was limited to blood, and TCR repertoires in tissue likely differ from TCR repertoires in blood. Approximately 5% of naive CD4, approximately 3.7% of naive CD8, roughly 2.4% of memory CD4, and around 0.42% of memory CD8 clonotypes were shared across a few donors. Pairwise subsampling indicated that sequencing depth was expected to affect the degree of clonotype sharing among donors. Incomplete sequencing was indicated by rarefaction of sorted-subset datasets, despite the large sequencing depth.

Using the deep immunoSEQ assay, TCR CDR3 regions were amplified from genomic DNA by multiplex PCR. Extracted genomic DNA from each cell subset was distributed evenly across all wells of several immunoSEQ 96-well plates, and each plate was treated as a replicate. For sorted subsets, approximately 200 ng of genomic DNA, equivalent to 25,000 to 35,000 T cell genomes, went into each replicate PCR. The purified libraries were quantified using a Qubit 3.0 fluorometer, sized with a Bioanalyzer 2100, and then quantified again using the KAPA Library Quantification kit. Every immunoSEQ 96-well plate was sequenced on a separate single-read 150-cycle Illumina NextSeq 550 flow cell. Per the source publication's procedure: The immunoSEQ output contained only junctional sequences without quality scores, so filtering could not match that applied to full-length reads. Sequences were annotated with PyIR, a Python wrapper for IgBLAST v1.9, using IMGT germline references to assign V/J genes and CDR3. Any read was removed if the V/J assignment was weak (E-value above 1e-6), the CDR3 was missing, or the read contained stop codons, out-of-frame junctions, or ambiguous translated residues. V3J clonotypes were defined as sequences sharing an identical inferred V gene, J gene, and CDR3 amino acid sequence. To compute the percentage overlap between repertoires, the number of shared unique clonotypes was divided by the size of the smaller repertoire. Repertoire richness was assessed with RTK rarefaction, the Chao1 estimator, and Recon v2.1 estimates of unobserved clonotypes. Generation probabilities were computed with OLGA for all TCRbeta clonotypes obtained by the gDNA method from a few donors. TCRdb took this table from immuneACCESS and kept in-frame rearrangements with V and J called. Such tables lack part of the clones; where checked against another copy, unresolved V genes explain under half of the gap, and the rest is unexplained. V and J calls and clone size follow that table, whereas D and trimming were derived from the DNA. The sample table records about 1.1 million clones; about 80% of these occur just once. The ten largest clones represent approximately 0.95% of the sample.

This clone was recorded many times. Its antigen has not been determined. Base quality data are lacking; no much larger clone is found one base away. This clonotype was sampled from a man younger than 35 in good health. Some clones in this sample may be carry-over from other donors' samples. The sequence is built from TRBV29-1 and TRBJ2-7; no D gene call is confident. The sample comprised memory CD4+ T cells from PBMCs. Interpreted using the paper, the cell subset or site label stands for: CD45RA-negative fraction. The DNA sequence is TGCAGCGTTGTGGGTGCCTACGAGCAGTACTTC. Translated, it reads CSVVGAYEQYF.